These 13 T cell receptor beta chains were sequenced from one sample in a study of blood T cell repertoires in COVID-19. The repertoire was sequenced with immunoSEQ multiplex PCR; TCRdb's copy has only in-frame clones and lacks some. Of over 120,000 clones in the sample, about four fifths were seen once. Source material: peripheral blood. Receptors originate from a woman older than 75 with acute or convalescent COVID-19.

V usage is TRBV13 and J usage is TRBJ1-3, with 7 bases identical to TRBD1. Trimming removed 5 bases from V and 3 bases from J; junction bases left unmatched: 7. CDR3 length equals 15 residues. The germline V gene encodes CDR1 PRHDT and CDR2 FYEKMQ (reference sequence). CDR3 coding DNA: TGTGCCAGCAGCCGTTACAGGGGCCGTGGAAACACCATATATTTT. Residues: CASSRYRGRGNTIYF.

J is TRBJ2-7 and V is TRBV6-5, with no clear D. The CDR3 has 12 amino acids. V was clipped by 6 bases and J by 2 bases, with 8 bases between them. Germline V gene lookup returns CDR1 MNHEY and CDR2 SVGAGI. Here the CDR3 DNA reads TGTGCCAGCAGGGCCGGAGCCTACGAGCAGTACTTC. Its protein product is CASRAGAYEQYF.

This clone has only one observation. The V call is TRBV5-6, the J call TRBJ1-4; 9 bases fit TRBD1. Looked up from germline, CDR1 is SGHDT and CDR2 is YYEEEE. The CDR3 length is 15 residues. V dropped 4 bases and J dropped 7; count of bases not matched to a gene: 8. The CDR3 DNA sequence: TGTGCCAGCAGCCTCGCCGGGACAGGGATTGAAAAACTGTTTTTT. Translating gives CASSLAGTGIEKLFF. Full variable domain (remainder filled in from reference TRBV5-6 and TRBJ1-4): DAGVTQSPTHLIKTRGQQVTLRCSPKSGHDTVSWYQQALGQGPQFIFQYYEEEERQRGNFPDRFSGHQFPNYSSELNVNALLLGDSALYLCASSLAGTGIEKLFFGSGTQLSVL.

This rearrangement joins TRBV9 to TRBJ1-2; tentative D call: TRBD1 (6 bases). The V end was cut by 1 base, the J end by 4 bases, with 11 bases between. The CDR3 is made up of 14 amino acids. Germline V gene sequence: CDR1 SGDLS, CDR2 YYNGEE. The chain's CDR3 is CASSVQGHSYGYTF. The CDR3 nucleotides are TGTGCCAGCAGCGTACAGGGGCATAGCTATGGCTACACCTTC.

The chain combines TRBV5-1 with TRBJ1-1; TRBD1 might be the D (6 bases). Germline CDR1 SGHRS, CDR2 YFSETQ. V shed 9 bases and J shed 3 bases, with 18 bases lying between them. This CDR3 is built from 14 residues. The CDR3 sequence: CATRTGPRDTEAFF. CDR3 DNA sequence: TGCGCCACCCGAACAGGGCCAAGGGACACTGAAGCTTTCTTT.

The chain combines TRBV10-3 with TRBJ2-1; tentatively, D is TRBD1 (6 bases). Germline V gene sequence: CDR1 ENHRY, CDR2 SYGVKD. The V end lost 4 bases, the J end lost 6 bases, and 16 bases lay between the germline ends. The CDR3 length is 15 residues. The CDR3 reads CAISASSGGGNEQFF. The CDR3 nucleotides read TGTGCCATCAGTGCCAGTAGTGGGGGCGGCAATGAGCAGTTCTTC.

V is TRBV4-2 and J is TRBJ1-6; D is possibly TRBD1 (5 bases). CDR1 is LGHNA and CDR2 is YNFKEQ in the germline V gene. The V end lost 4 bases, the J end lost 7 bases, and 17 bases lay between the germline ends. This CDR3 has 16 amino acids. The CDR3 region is CASSLGQGRQNSPLHF. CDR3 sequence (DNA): TGTGCCAGCAGCCTAGGCCAGGGCCGACAAAATTCACCCCTCCACTTT.

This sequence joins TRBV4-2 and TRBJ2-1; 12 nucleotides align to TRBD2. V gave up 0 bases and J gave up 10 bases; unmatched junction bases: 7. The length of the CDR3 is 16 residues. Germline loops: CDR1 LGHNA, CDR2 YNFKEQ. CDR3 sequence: CASSQEVLAGGREQFF. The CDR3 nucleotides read TGTGCCAGCAGCCAAGAAGTACTAGCGGGGGGTCGCGAGCAGTTCTTC.

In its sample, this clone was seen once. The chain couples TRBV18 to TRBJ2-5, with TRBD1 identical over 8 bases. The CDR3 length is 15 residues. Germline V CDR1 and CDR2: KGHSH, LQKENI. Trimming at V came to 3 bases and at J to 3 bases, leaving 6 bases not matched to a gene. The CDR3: CASSPETGAKETQYF. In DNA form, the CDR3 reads TGTGCCAGCTCACCCGAGACAGGGGCGAAAGAGACCCAGTACTTC.

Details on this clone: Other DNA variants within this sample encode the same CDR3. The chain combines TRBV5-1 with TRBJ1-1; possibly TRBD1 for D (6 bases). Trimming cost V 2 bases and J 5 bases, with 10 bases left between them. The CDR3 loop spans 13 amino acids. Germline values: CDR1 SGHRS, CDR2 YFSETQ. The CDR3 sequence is CASSLQGGTEAFF. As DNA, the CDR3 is TGCGCCAGCAGCTTACAGGGAGGGACTGAAGCTTTCTTT.

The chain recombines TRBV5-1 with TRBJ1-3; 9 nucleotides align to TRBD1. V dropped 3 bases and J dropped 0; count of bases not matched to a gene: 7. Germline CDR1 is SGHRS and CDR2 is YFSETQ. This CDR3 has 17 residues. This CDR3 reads CASSSGQGLLSGNTIYF. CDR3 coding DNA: TGCGCCAGCAGCTCGGGACAGGGATTACTCTCTGGAAACACCATATATTTT.

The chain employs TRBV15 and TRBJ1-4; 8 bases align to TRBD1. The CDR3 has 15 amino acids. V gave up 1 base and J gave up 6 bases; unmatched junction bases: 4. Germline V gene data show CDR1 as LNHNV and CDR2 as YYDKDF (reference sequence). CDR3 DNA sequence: TGTGCCACCAGCAGAGCAGGGGGCTCCTATGAAAAACTGTTTTTT. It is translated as CATSRAGGSYEKLFF. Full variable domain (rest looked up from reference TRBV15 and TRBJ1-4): DAMVIQNPRYQVTQFGKPVTLSCSQTLNHNVMYWYQQKSSQAPKLLFHYYDKDFNNEADTPDNFQSRRPNTSFCFLDIRSPGLGDTAMYLCATSRAGGSYEKLFFGSGTQLSVL.

The chain's CDR3 is CASSPGVGREKLFF. DNA of the CDR3: TGTGCCAGCAGCCCAGGGGTAGGGCGGGAAAAACTGTTTTTT. The V and J genes are TRBV3-1 (or the pseudogene TRBV3-2) and TRBJ1-4; TRBD1 is a possible D gene (6 bases). The CDR3 runs 14 residues. Trimming pared 4 bases from V and 8 bases from J, leaving 14 bases between. Germline V lookup: CDR1 LGHDT, CDR2 YNNKEL (reference sequence).